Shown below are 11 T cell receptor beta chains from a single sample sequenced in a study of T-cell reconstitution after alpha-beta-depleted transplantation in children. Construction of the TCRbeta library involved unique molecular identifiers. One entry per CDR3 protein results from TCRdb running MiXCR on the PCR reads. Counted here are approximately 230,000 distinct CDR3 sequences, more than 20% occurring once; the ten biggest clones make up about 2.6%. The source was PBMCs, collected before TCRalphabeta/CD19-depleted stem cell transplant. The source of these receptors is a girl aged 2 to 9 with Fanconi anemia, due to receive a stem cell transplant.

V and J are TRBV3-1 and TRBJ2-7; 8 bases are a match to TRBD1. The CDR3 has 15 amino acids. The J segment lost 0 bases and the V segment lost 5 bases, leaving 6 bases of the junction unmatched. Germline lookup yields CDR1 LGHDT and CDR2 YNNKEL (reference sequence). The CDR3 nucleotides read TGTGCCAGCAGCATATGGGACAGGAGCTCCTACGAGCAGTACTTC. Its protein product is CASSIWDRSSYEQYF.

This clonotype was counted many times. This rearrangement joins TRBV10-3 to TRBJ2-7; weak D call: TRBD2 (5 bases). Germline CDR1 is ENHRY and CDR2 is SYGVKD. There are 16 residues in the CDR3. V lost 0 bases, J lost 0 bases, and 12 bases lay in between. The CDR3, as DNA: TGTGCCATCAGTGAGTCGACACTGCGGGCCTCCTACGAGCAGTACTTC. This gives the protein CAISESTLRASYEQYF.

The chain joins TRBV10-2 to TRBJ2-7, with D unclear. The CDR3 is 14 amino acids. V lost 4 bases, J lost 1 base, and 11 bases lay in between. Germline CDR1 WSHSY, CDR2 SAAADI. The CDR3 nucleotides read TGCGCCAGCAGTGTAAGGGCCCTATCCTACGAGCAGTACTTC. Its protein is CASSVRALSYEQYF.

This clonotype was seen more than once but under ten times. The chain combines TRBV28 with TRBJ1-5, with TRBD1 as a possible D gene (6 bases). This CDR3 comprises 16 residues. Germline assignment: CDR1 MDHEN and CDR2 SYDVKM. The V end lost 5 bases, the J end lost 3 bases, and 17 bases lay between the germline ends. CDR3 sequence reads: CASSPGTRVSNQPQHF. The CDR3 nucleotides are TGTGCCAGCAGTCCCGGGACAAGGGTCTCCAATCAGCCCCAGCATTTT. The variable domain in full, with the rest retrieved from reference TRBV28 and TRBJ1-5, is DVKVTQSSRYLVKRTGEKVFLECVQDMDHENMFWYRQDPGLGLRLIYFSYDVKMKEKGDIPEGYSVSREKKERFSLILESASTNQTSMYLCASSPGTRVSNQPQHFGDGTRLSIL.

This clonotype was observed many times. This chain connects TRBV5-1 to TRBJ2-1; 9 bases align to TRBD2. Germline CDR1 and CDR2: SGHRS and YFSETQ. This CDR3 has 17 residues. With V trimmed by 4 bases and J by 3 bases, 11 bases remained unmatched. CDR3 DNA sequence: TGCGCCAGCAGCCCGACTCTAGGCGGGAGGGACTACAATGAGCAGTTCTTC. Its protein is CASSPTLGGRDYNEQFF.

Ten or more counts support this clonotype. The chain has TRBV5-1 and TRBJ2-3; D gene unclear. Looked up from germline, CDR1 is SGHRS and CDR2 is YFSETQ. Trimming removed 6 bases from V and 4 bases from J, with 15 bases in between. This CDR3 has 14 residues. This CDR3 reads CASMVAVRPDTQYF. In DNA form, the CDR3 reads TGCGCCAGCATGGTGGCAGTACGCCCAGATACGCAGTATTTT.

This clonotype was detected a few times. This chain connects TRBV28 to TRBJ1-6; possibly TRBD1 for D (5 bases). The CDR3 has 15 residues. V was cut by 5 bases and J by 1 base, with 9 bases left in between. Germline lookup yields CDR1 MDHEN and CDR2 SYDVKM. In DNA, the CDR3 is TGTGCCAGCAGTATCGGGGGATCCTATAATTCACCCCTCCACTTT. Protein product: CASSIGGSYNSPLHF.

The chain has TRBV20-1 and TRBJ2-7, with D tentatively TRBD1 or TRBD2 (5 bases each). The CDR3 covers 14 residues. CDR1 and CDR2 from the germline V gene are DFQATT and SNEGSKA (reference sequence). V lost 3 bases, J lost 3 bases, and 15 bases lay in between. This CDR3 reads CSARRGPLSYEQYF. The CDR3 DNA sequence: TGCAGTGCTAGGAGGGGACCCCTGAGCTACGAGCAGTACTTC.

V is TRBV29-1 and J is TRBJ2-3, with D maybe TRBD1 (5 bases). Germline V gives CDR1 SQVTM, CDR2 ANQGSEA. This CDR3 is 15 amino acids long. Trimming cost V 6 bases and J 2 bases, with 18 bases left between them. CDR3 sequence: CSVPQGSWVTDTQYF. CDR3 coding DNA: TGCAGCGTCCCTCAGGGTTCTTGGGTCACAGATACGCAGTATTTT.

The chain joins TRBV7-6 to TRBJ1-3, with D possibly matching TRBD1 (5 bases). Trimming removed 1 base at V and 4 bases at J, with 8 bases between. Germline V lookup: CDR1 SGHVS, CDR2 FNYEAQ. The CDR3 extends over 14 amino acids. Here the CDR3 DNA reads TGTGCCAGCAGCTTAGGCGGACAAGGAAACACCATATATTTT. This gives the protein CASSLGGQGNTIYF.

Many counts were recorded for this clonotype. DNA of the CDR3: TGTGCCAGCAGTTTCAAGGCTGCGACTGAGAAGTACGAGCAGTACTTC. Its protein product is CASSFKAATEKYEQYF. The rearrangement uses TRBV12-3 or TRBV12-4 and TRBJ2-7, with no clear D. Trimming pared 3 bases from V and 4 bases from J, leaving 19 bases between. The CDR3 runs to 16 residues.